This is a list of T cell receptor beta chains from one sample in a study of T cells in localized non-small cell lung cancer. Sequenced by immunoSEQ multiplex PCR; TCRdb stores in-frame clones only, minus some. The sample contains 60,000 to 75,000 clones, roughly 81% of which appear only once. Specimen: peripheral blood, collected before any cancer treatment. These receptors originate from a female donor aged 60 or older with stage I lung adenocarcinoma. Both conserved end residues are part of each CDR3. A D gene is named only where the DNA matches it firmly. Size is omitted from some rows. Given values are once, few, many or a class for expanded clones.

clone_size: -
d_call: TRBD1
j_call: TRBJ1-2
v_call: TRBV28
cdr3_nt: TGTGCCAGCAGTTACCCCGGACAGGGAAGCTACACCTTC
cdr3_aa: CASSYPGQGSYTF

clone_size: -
d_call: TRBD2
j_call: TRBJ2-7
v_call: TRBV7-9
cdr3_nt: TGTGCCAGCAGCGTCGGATGGACTAGCGGTGCCGGCTCCTACGAGCAGTACTTC
cdr3_aa: CASSVGWTSGAGSYEQYF

clone_size: -
d_call: -
j_call: TRBJ1-1
v_call: TRBV25-1
cdr3_nt: TGTGCCAGCAGTGAGCACGGAGGGTCGGACACTGAAGCTTTCTTT
cdr3_aa: CASSEHGGSDTEAFF

clone_size: -
d_call: TRBD2
j_call: TRBJ2-7
v_call: TRBV27
cdr3_nt: TGTGCCAGCAGTTTAACGGGACTAGCGGGAGAGCCGCAGCACTTC
cdr3_aa: CASSLTGLAGEPQHF

clone_size: -
d_call: TRBD2
j_call: TRBJ2-2
v_call: TRBV2
cdr3_nt: TGTGCCAGCAGTGCTCTAGCGGGCGCCGGGGAGCTGTTTTTT
cdr3_aa: CASSALAGAGELFF

clone_size: -
d_call: -
j_call: TRBJ2-5
v_call: TRBV11-2
cdr3_nt: TGTGCCAGCAGCCCCCGGGATATTAAAGAGACCCAGTACTTC
cdr3_aa: CASSPRDIKETQYF

clone_size: -
d_call: -
j_call: TRBJ2-2
v_call: TRBV5-1
cdr3_nt: TGCGCCAGCAGCGTAGGACAGCCGAACACCGGGGAGCTGTTTTTT
cdr3_aa: CASSVGQPNTGELFF

clone_size: once
d_call: -
j_call: TRBJ2-7
v_call: TRBV5-1
cdr3_nt: TGCGCCAGCAGCTTGGAGTCCTACGAGCAGTACTTC
cdr3_aa: CASSLESYEQYF

clone_size: -
d_call: TRBD2
j_call: TRBJ2-3
v_call: TRBV5-1
cdr3_nt: TGCGCCAGCAGCTTGGTAACTAGCGGGGGACTCACAGATACGCAGTATTTT
cdr3_aa: CASSLVTSGGLTDTQYF

clone_size: -
d_call: -
j_call: TRBJ1-1
v_call: TRBV7-9
cdr3_nt: TGTGCCAGCGATCAGAACACTGAAGCTTTCTTT
cdr3_aa: CASDQNTEAFF

clone_size: -
d_call: -
j_call: TRBJ1-1
v_call: TRBV18
cdr3_nt: TGTGCCAGCTCACCAGGATTGGGGGCGCAGATGAACACTGAAGCTTTCTTT
cdr3_aa: CASSPGLGAQMNTEAFF

clone_size: -
d_call: -
j_call: TRBJ2-3
v_call: TRBV5-4
cdr3_nt: TGTGCCAGCAGCTACGATAGGGGAGATACGCAGTATTTT
cdr3_aa: CASSYDRGDTQYF

clone_size: -
d_call: -
j_call: TRBJ2-3
v_call: TRBV27
cdr3_nt: TGTGCCAGCAGAACGATAGGTACAGATACGCAGTATTTT
cdr3_aa: CASRTIGTDTQYF

clone_size: -
d_call: -
j_call: TRBJ1-6
v_call: TRBV18
cdr3_nt: TGTGCCAGCTCACAGGGGAGGGAGGATAATTCACCCCTCCACTTT
cdr3_aa: CASSQGREDNSPLHF

clone_size: -
d_call: TRBD1
j_call: TRBJ1-3
v_call: TRBV9
cdr3_nt: TGTGCCAGCAGCGCCCGACAGGGAAGGACCTCTGGAAACACCATATATTTT
cdr3_aa: CASSARQGRTSGNTIYF

clone_size: -
d_call: TRBD1
j_call: TRBJ1-6
v_call: TRBV6-1
cdr3_nt: TGTGCCAGCAGGACAGGGGGAACCTATAATTCACCCCTCCACTTT
cdr3_aa: CASRTGGTYNSPLHF

clone_size: -
d_call: TRBD2
j_call: TRBJ2-1
v_call: TRBV7-9
cdr3_nt: TGTGCCAGCAGCACGAGGACGACTAGCGCTGAGCAGTTCTTC
cdr3_aa: CASSTRTTSAEQFF

clone_size: -
d_call: TRBD1
j_call: TRBJ1-1
v_call: TRBV2
cdr3_nt: TGTGCCACTGGTGGGACAGGGGGCACTGAAGCTTTCTTT
cdr3_aa: CATGGTGGTEAFF

clone_size: -
d_call: -
j_call: TRBJ2-7
v_call: TRBV5-4
cdr3_nt: TGTGCCAGCAGCTTGGAGCTGAACTCCTACGAGCAGTACTTC
cdr3_aa: CASSLELNSYEQYF

clone_size: -
d_call: -
j_call: TRBJ1-5
v_call: TRBV5-1
cdr3_nt: TGCGCCAGCAGCTTGGGACAACCTAGCAATCAGCCCCAGCATTTT
cdr3_aa: CASSLGQPSNQPQHF

clone_size: -
d_call: -
j_call: TRBJ1-6
v_call: TRBV6-1
cdr3_nt: TGTGCCAGCAGTGAAACTTCAGGGTATAATTCACCCCTCCACTTT
cdr3_aa: CASSETSGYNSPLHF

clone_size: -
d_call: -
j_call: TRBJ1-1
v_call: TRBV2
cdr3_nt: TGTGCCAGCAGTGAACGGACGCGGACTGAAGCTTTCTTT
cdr3_aa: CASSERTRTEAFF

clone_size: once
d_call: -
j_call: TRBJ2-6
v_call: TRBV7-9
cdr3_nt: TGTGCCAGCAGCTTAGACTTACTGCCGGGGGCTGCAGGGGCCAACGTCCTGACTTTC
cdr3_aa: CASSLDLLPGAAGANVLTF

clone_size: -
d_call: -
j_call: TRBJ1-1
v_call: TRBV10-2
cdr3_nt: TGCGCCAGCAGTGAGAACACTGAAGCTTTCTTT
cdr3_aa: CASSENTEAFF

clone_size: -
d_call: -
j_call: TRBJ2-3
v_call: TRBV6-1
cdr3_nt: TGTGCCAGCACCGAGTGGGTCTCCTGGTCAGATACGCAGTATTTT
cdr3_aa: CASTEWVSWSDTQYF

clone_size: -
d_call: TRBD2
j_call: TRBJ2-7
v_call: TRBV7-8
cdr3_nt: TGTGCCAGCAGCCCTTTAGCGGGAGTAACTCGTCGCGAGCAGTACTTC
cdr3_aa: CASSPLAGVTRREQYF

clone_size: -
d_call: -
j_call: TRBJ2-3
v_call: TRBV25-1
cdr3_nt: TGTGCCAGCAGTGAACCCGGGGCTCCCCGCACAGATACGCAGTATTTT
cdr3_aa: CASSEPGAPRTDTQYF

clone_size: few
d_call: TRBD1
j_call: TRBJ1-1
v_call: TRBV7-9
cdr3_nt: TGTGCCAGCAGCTTGACAGGGCCGAACACTGAAGCTTTCTTT
cdr3_aa: CASSLTGPNTEAFF

clone_size: -
d_call: TRBD1
j_call: TRBJ2-3
v_call: TRBV28
cdr3_nt: TGTGCCAGCAGGCCCCCACTTGACAGGGAATGGGACACAGATACGCAGTATTTT
cdr3_aa: CASRPPLDREWDTDTQYF

clone_size: -
d_call: -
j_call: TRBJ1-2
v_call: TRBV5-4
cdr3_nt: TGTGCCAGCAGCTTGGGACAGGCAGCCTATGGCTACACCTTC
cdr3_aa: CASSLGQAAYGYTF

clone_size: -
d_call: TRBD1
j_call: TRBJ1-1
v_call: TRBV7-3
cdr3_nt: TGTGCCAGCAGCCTGACAGGGTTCACTGAAGCTTTCTTT
cdr3_aa: CASSLTGFTEAFF

clone_size: -
d_call: TRBD2
j_call: TRBJ2-5
v_call: TRBV6-5
cdr3_nt: TGTGCCAGCAGTTACTCGGGTAGCGGGGGGAAAGAGACCCAGTACTTC
cdr3_aa: CASSYSGSGGKETQYF

clone_size: once
d_call: TRBD1
j_call: TRBJ1-2
v_call: TRBV6-5
cdr3_nt: TGTGCCAGCAGTGGGACAGGGTATGGCTACACCTTC
cdr3_aa: CASSGTGYGYTF

clone_size: -
d_call: TRBD1
j_call: TRBJ2-6
v_call: TRBV18
cdr3_nt: TGTGCCAGCTCACCAACCCGGGACAGTATTAGCTCTGGGGCCAACGTCCTGACTTTC
cdr3_aa: CASSPTRDSISSGANVLTF

clone_size: -
d_call: TRBD1
j_call: TRBJ2-5
v_call: TRBV18
cdr3_nt: TGTGCCAGCTCACCACGGGACAGGGAGACCCAGTACTTC
cdr3_aa: CASSPRDRETQYF

clone_size: -
d_call: -
j_call: TRBJ1-2
v_call: TRBV6-5
cdr3_nt: TGTGCCAGCAGTCTTGCGGCAGGGGCTGATGGCTACACCTTC
cdr3_aa: CASSLAAGADGYTF

clone_size: once
d_call: -
j_call: TRBJ1-5
v_call: TRBV7-9
cdr3_nt: TGTGCCAGCAGCTCCGGGACGTGGAGTAGCAATCAGCCCCAGCATTTT
cdr3_aa: CASSSGTWSSNQPQHF

clone_size: once
d_call: -
j_call: TRBJ2-4
v_call: TRBV5-8
cdr3_nt: TGTGCCAGCAGCTTTACCCGACAGTCAATAGCCAAAAACATTCAGTACTTC
cdr3_aa: CASSFTRQSIAKNIQYF

clone_size: -
d_call: -
j_call: TRBJ2-3
v_call: TRBV28
cdr3_nt: TGTGCCAGCAGTTTGCAAGATACGCAGTATTTT
cdr3_aa: CASSLQDTQYF

clone_size: -
d_call: -
j_call: TRBJ2-2
v_call: TRBV19
cdr3_nt: TGTGCCAGTAGTATGAGGGCGTCGGGGGAGCTGTTTTTT
cdr3_aa: CASSMRASGELFF

clone_size: -
d_call: -
j_call: TRBJ1-3
v_call: TRBV5-1
cdr3_nt: TGCGCCAGCAGCTTGGGAACGGATGGAAACACCATATATTTT
cdr3_aa: CASSLGTDGNTIYF

clone_size: -
d_call: -
j_call: TRBJ2-7
v_call: TRBV5-1
cdr3_nt: TGCGCCAGCAGCTTGCGTCCCGGAAGCTCCTACGAGCAGTACTTC
cdr3_aa: CASSLRPGSSYEQYF

clone_size: few
d_call: TRBD2
j_call: TRBJ2-7
v_call: TRBV7-8
cdr3_nt: TGTGCCAGCAGCCCCGCCGGCGGGGGAACCTACGAGCAGTACTTC
cdr3_aa: CASSPAGGGTYEQYF

clone_size: -
d_call: -
j_call: TRBJ1-2
v_call: TRBV20-1
cdr3_nt: TGCAGTGTTGGGGGAAATGGCTACACCTTC
cdr3_aa: CSVGGNGYTF

clone_size: few
d_call: TRBD1
j_call: TRBJ1-1
v_call: TRBV18
cdr3_nt: TGTGCCAGTGGTCCCGGGACAGGGAACGGTGAAGCTTTCTTT
cdr3_aa: CASGPGTGNGEAFF

clone_size: -
d_call: TRBD1
j_call: TRBJ1-1
v_call: TRBV6-1
cdr3_nt: TGTGCCAGCAGTGTCACAGGGGTGAACACTGAAGCTTTCTTT
cdr3_aa: CASSVTGVNTEAFF

clone_size: few
d_call: -
j_call: TRBJ1-1
v_call: TRBV7-3
cdr3_nt: TGTGCCAGCAGCTTACAGGGGTCTAGAATAAACACTGAAGCTTTCTTT
cdr3_aa: CASSLQGSRINTEAFF

clone_size: -
d_call: -
j_call: TRBJ2-1
v_call: TRBV28
cdr3_nt: TGTGCCAGCAGTTCCTCGGAGGGCGGCCGGTTCTTC
cdr3_aa: CASSSSEGGRFF

clone_size: -
d_call: -
j_call: TRBJ2-7
v_call: TRBV18
cdr3_nt: TGTGCCAGCTCACCTTTTTTCCCCTCGGACTTTTCCTACGAGCAGTACTTC
cdr3_aa: CASSPFFPSDFSYEQYF

clone_size: -
d_call: TRBD1
j_call: TRBJ1-2
v_call: TRBV30
cdr3_nt: TGTGCCTGGAGCCCTCACGGGACAGGGGGCGTGATGAAGGGCTACACCTTC
cdr3_aa: CAWSPHGTGGVMKGYTF

clone_size: -
d_call: -
j_call: TRBJ1-3
v_call: TRBV4-1
cdr3_nt: TGCGCCAGCAGCCAGATGGGACTCGTCGGAAACACCATATATTTT
cdr3_aa: CASSQMGLVGNTIYF

clone_size: -
d_call: -
j_call: TRBJ1-1
v_call: TRBV10-1
cdr3_nt: TGCGCCAGCAGTGAGCCCGGACGCCCTGAAGCTTTCTTT
cdr3_aa: CASSEPGRPEAFF

clone_size: -
d_call: -
j_call: TRBJ2-7
v_call: TRBV4-1
cdr3_nt: TGCGCCAGCAGCCAAGACTCCACAGTCCGCTACGAGCAGTACTTC
cdr3_aa: CASSQDSTVRYEQYF

clone_size: -
d_call: -
j_call: TRBJ1-1
v_call: TRBV7-9
cdr3_nt: TGTGCCAGCAGCACTTATGGGTTGAACACTGAAGCTTTCTTT
cdr3_aa: CASSTYGLNTEAFF

clone_size: -
d_call: TRBD1
j_call: TRBJ2-7
v_call: TRBV7-2
cdr3_nt: TGTGCCAGCAGCGCTCGAGGGACAGGGGGCCTCTACGAGCAGTACTTC
cdr3_aa: CASSARGTGGLYEQYF

clone_size: once
d_call: -
j_call: TRBJ1-4
v_call: TRBV6-1
cdr3_nt: TGTGCCAGCAGGGCTTGGGACGTCGGGAATGAAAAACTGTTTTTT
cdr3_aa: CASRAWDVGNEKLFF

clone_size: -
d_call: -
j_call: TRBJ2-1
v_call: TRBV4-2
cdr3_nt: TGTGCCAGCAGCCAAGAACCCGCCGGGAGCTCCTACAATGAGCAGTTCTTC
cdr3_aa: CASSQEPAGSSYNEQFF